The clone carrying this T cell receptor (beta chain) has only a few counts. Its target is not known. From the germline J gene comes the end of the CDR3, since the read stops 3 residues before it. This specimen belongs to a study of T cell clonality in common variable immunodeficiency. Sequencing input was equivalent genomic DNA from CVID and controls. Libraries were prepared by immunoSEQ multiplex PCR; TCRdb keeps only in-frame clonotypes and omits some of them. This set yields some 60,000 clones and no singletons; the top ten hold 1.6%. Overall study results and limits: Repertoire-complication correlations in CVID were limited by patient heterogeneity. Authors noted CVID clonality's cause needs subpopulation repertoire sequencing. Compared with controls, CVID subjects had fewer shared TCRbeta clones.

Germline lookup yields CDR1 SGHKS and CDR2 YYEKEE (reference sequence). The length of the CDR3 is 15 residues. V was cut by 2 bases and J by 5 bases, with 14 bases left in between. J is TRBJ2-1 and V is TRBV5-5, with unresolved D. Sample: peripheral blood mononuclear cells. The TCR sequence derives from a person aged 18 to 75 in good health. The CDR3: CASSFVGLEDNEQFF. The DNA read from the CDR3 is TGTGCCAGCAGCTTTGTCGGCCTAGAGGACAATGAG.